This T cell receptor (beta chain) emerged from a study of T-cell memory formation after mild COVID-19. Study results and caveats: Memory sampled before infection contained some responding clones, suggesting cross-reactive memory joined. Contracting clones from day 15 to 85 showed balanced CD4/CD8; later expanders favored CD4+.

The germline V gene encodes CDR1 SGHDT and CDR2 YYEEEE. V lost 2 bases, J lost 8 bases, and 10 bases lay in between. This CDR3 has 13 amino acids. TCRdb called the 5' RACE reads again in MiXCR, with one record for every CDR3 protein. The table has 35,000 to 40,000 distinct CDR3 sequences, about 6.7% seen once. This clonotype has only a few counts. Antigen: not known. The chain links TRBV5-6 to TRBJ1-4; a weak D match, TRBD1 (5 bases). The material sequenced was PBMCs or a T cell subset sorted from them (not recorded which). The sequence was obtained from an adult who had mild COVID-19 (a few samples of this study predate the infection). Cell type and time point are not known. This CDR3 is CASSFFRGEKLFF. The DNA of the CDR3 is TGTGCCAGCAGCTTTTTTCGGGGGGAAAAACTGTTTTTT.